Shown below are 27 T cell receptor beta chains from a single sample sequenced in a study of T cell responses to AZD1222 COVID-19 vaccine (dated by TCRdb to 2020 to 2023). According to the study, the label for this sample's time point signals: baseline before first vaccination. Libraries came from the immunoSEQ multiplex PCR assay. The table comes from immuneACCESS by way of TCRdb, which keeps in-frame sequences with V and J called. Part of the clones is missing from these tables; in studies checked, under half for an unresolved V gene and the rest for unknown reasons. The sample table shows around 130,000 clones, and 93% are seen once. The ten largest make up 0.75% to 0.95% of the sample. Sequencing used peripheral blood, obtained on day 0 of AZD1222 vaccination. All receptors come from an adult in good health.

The V gene is TRBV20-1, the J gene TRBJ2-5; D is perhaps TRBD1 or TRBD2 (7 bases each). The CDR3 loop spans 17 amino acids. V was trimmed by 3 bases and J by 3 bases, leaving 23 bases between them. Germline CDR1 reads DFQATT; CDR2 reads SNEGSKA (reference sequence). The CDR3 here is CSASGEQVGGTEETQYF. The CDR3 bases are TGCAGTGCTAGTGGGGAGCAGGTCGGGGGGACAGAAGAGACCCAGTACTTC.

This clone appeared a single time. The gene calls are TRBV2 and TRBJ1-6; tentative D call: TRBD1 (5 bases). There are 16 residues in the CDR3. V was cut by 4 bases and J by 5 bases, with 15 bases left in between. Germline V lookup: CDR1 SNHLY, CDR2 FYNNEI. CDR3 region: CASSGETAPNNSPLHF. CDR3 nucleotides: TGTGCCAGCAGTGGCGAGACAGCGCCGAATAATTCACCCCTCCACTTT.

This chain uses TRBV2 with TRBJ2-5, with TRBD2 identical over 11 bases. In germline, CDR1 is SNHLY, CDR2 FYNNEI. The CDR3 sequence is 13 residues long. V shed 10 bases, J shed 3 bases, and the junction held 4 bases outside the gene matches. The CDR3, as DNA: TGTGCCATCGAACTAGCGGGGGAAGAGACCCAGTACTTC. It is translated as CAIELAGEETQYF.

The chain links TRBV5-1 to TRBJ2-1; 8 bases are shared with TRBD2. The CDR3 contains 14 residues. The V gene end was trimmed by 6 bases and the J gene end by 9 bases; junction bases not matched to a gene: 11. Germline V lookup: CDR1 SGHRS, CDR2 YFSETQ. CDR3 DNA: TGCGCCAGCACATATAGCGGGGTCCTTAGTGAGCAGTTCTTC. Amino acids: CASTYSGVLSEQFF.

This chain joins TRBV18 and TRBJ2-3; 11 bases map to TRBD2. With 3 bases clipped from V and 4 bases from J, the junction kept 3 bases outside the gene matches. The germline V gene encodes CDR1 KGHSH and CDR2 LQKENI. This CDR3 has 15 amino acids. For the CDR3, the DNA is TGTGCCAGCTCACCCCTAGCGGGGGGTGCAGATACGCAGTATTTT. Its translation: CASSPLAGGADTQYF.

The chain is built from TRBV27 and TRBJ1-2; 8 positions agree with TRBD1. Germline CDR1 and CDR2: MNHEY and SMNVEV (reference sequence). Trimming at V came to 5 bases and at J to 6 bases, leaving 8 bases not matched to a gene. This CDR3 comprises 14 residues. CDR3 nucleotides: TGTGCCAGCAGTCCCTCTCGGACAGGGAATGGCTACACCTTC. Amino acids: CASSPSRTGNGYTF.

The gene calls are TRBV5-6 and TRBJ1-1; 7 bases match TRBD1. V dropped 4 bases and J dropped 8; count of bases not matched to a gene: 5. Germline V gives CDR1 SGHDT, CDR2 YYEEEE. The CDR3 extends over 12 amino acids. The CDR3 sequence: CASSQLQGEAFF. As DNA, the CDR3 is TGTGCCAGCAGCCAACTACAGGGGGAAGCTTTCTTT.

As for this clone: Other DNA sequences in the sample encode the same CDR3. The chain uses TRBV30 and TRBJ2-3; unclear D gene. Germline values: CDR1 GTSNPN, CDR2 SVGIG (reference sequence). V lost 0 bases to trimming and J lost 0 bases, with 7 bases between them. CDR3 length: 14 amino acids. For the CDR3, the DNA is TGTGCCTGGAGTGTAGGGCTTAGCACAGATACGCAGTATTTT. Translated, it gives CAWSVGLSTDTQYF.

The rearrangement joins TRBV4-1 to TRBJ1-2, with 9 bases matching TRBD1. The CDR3 consists of 14 residues. The germline gives CDR1 MGHRA, CDR2 YSYEKL. V lost 4 bases and J lost 4; bases outside the gene matches: 4. CDR3 sequence: CASSRGTGSYGYTF. In DNA form, the CDR3 reads TGCGCCAGCAGCCGAGGGACAGGGTCCTATGGCTACACCTTC.

This rearrangement joins TRBV5-6 to TRBJ2-1; no definite D call. The CDR3 extends over 12 amino acids. Germline V gene data show CDR1 as SGHDT and CDR2 as YYEEEE. V lost 1 base to trimming and J lost 9 bases, with 8 bases between them. DNA of the CDR3: TGTGCCAGCAGCTTGACAGTGACTGAGCAGTTCTTC. Translating gives CASSLTVTEQFF.

The chain employs TRBV5-1 and TRBJ1-2; no firm D call. CDR3 length equals 15 residues. V lost 0 bases and J 2 bases, leaving 11 bases between the germline ends. CDR1 is SGHRS and CDR2 is YFSETQ in the germline V gene. CDR3 nucleotide sequence: TGCGCCAGCAGCTTGGGGGCGACAAGCAACTATGGCTACACCTTC. Amino acids: CASSLGATSNYGYTF. The entire variable domain, with the rest obtained from reference TRBV5-1 and TRBJ1-2, is as follows: KAGVTQTPRYLIKTRGQQVTLSCSPISGHRSVSWYQQTPGQGLQFLFEYFSETQRNKGNFPGRFSGRQFSNSRSEMNVSTLELGDSALYLCASSLGATSNYGYTFGSGTRLTVV.

The chain is built from TRBV28 and TRBJ1-2; TRBD1 aligns across 9 bases. CDR3 length: 13 amino acids. Germline V gene sequence: CDR1 MDHEN, CDR2 SYDVKM. The ends lost 10 bases at V and 5 bases at J; junction bases unmatched: 8. CDR3 sequence: CAINLTGGYGYTF. The CDR3 nucleotides read TGTGCCATCAACCTGACAGGGGGTTATGGCTACACCTTC.

The gene calls are TRBV2 and TRBJ1-5, with D tentatively TRBD1 (5 bases). With 7 bases removed from V and 2 bases from J, the gap between germline ends came to 12 bases. The CDR3 spans 14 residues. The V gene's germline CDR1 is SNHLY and CDR2 FYNNEI. The CDR3 DNA is TGTGCCAGCACTCCGGGGGACGGCAATCAGCCCCAGCATTTT. Amino acids: CASTPGDGNQPQHF.

This chain uses TRBV5-1 with TRBJ1-1; TRBD1 aligns across 7 bases. In germline, CDR1 is SGHRS, CDR2 YFSETQ. CDR3 length: 13 amino acids. The V and J ends lost 6 bases and 3 bases, in that order; junction bases with no gene match: 5. The CDR3 sequence is CASKTGSDTEAFF. CDR3 in DNA: TGCGCCAGCAAGACAGGGTCTGACACTGAAGCTTTCTTT.

This clone showed up just once. The chain combines TRBV3-1 (or the pseudogene TRBV3-2) with TRBJ1-1, with 10 bases fitting TRBD1. The CDR3 extends over 15 amino acids. J lost 5 bases, V lost 3 bases, and 6 bases had no gene match. CDR1 is LGHDT and CDR2 is YNNKEL in the germline V gene (reference sequence). This CDR3 is CASSHQDRGKTEAFF. The CDR3 nucleotides read TGTGCCAGCAGCCACCAGGACAGGGGGAAAACTGAAGCTTTCTTT.

The chain carries TRBV6-5 and TRBJ2-7; no firm D call. This CDR3 comprises 13 residues. CDR1 MNHEY and CDR2 SVGAGI come from the germline V gene. Trimming cost V 2 bases and J 6 bases, with 11 bases left between them. CDR3 amino acids: CASSYRRIGEQYF. The CDR3 DNA reads as TGTGCCAGCAGTTACCGAAGAATAGGCGAGCAGTACTTC.

The chain combines TRBV5-1 with TRBJ2-6, with D unresolved. CDR1 and CDR2 (germline): SGHRS, YFSETQ. The CDR3 covers 15 residues. With 1 base removed from V and 0 bases from J, the gap between germline ends came to 5 bases. CDR3 sequence: CASSLRTSGANVLTF. The CDR3 DNA sequence: TGCGCCAGCAGCTTGCGTACCTCTGGGGCCAACGTCCTGACTTTC.

The chain is built from TRBV10-1 and TRBJ2-7, with D possibly being TRBD1 or TRBD2 (5 bases each). This CDR3 has 14 residues. Trimming cost V 8 bases and J 2 bases, with 16 bases left between them. Germline V gene sequence: CDR1 WNHNN, CDR2 SYGVQD (reference sequence). Here the CDR3 reads CASLQGRAPYEQYF. The CDR3 DNA follows: TGCGCCAGCCTGCAGGGACGAGCCCCCTACGAGCAGTACTTC.

V is TRBV11-2 and J is TRBJ1-6; 9 bases are shared with TRBD1. The CDR3 runs 16 residues. V trimming: 5 bases; J trimming: 10 bases; junction bases outside the gene matches: 12. Per the germline V gene, CDR1 is SGHAT and CDR2 is FQNNGV. The CDR3 DNA follows: TGTGCCAGCAGCCAGAGGGGACAGGGTCATCGGTCACCCCTCCACTTT. Translating it yields CASSQRGQGHRSPLHF.

This clone was seen a single time. The chain links TRBV3-1 (or the pseudogene TRBV3-2) to TRBJ2-1; 15 bases map to TRBD2. The V and J ends lost 1 base and 15 bases, in that order; junction bases with no gene match: 4. Germline V gives CDR1 LGHDT, CDR2 YNNKEL (reference sequence). The CDR3 totals 14 residues. CDR3 region: CASSQGTSGGAGFF. The CDR3 DNA reads TGTGCCAGCAGCCAAGGGACTAGCGGGGGGGCAGGGTTCTTC.

The rearrangement uses TRBV9 and TRBJ1-6; D unclear. This CDR3 region has 16 residues. Per germline, CDR1 SGDLS and CDR2 YYNGEE. Trimming took 4 bases from V and 9 from J, leaving 20 bases between them. The CDR3 is CASSPQRRTGISPLHF. The CDR3 nucleotides read TGTGCCAGCAGCCCGCAACGACGGACTGGGATTTCACCCCTCCACTTT.

J is TRBJ1-5 and V is TRBV4-1; D gene unclear. The CDR3 totals 19 residues. The germline V and J ends were trimmed by 3 bases and 2 bases, with 23 bases remaining between them. Germline V gene lookup returns CDR1 MGHRA and CDR2 YSYEKL. CDR3 DNA sequence: TGCGCCAGCAGCCATGATCCGACGGGGAGAAGAATTGGCAATCAGCCCCAGCATTTT. It specifies CASSHDPTGRRIGNQPQHF.

V usage is TRBV2 and J usage is TRBJ2-5; the match to TRBD2 covers 9 bases. This CDR3 contains 15 residues. The junction had 10 bases not matched to a gene; V was cut back by 7 bases and J by 4 bases. Germline CDR1 and CDR2: SNHLY and FYNNEI. Here the CDR3 DNA reads TGTGCCAGCATGGGCGGGGGGGCCGGACGAGAGACCCAGTACTTC. This translates into CASMGGGAGRETQYF.

V is TRBV5-6 and J is TRBJ1-1; D is uncertain. This CDR3 contains 13 residues. V was pared by 4 bases and J by 10 bases, with 17 bases between. From germline, CDR1 is SGHDT and CDR2 YYEEEE. The CDR3 nucleotides read TGTGCCAGCAGCCCCCCCGAGGGCTTAAGAGCTTTCTTT. Protein sequence: CASSPPEGLRAFF.

This chain links TRBV7-6 with TRBJ2-7; the match to TRBD1 covers 9 bases. V lost 1 base, J lost 7 bases, and 11 bases stayed unmatched. Germline values: CDR1 SGHVS, CDR2 FNYEAQ. The CDR3 is 16 amino acids. The CDR3 region is CASSLGLGTGSSEQYF. The DNA for the CDR3 is TGTGCCAGCAGCTTAGGCCTCGGGACAGGGAGTTCGGAGCAGTACTTC.

This chain joins TRBV7-8 and TRBJ1-2; D gene unclear. Trimming took off 1 base at V and 2 bases at J, with 8 bases between the two ends. Germline CDR1 reads SGHVS; CDR2 reads FQNEAQ. The CDR3 extends over 14 amino acids. CDR3: CASSLGARNYGYTF. As DNA, the CDR3 is TGTGCCAGCAGCTTAGGTGCCCGAAACTATGGCTACACCTTC.

The chain joins TRBV10-1 to TRBJ2-1; D gene ambiguous. CDR3 length: 16 residues. Trimming cost V 5 bases and J 9 bases, with 23 bases left between them. Germline V lookup: CDR1 WNHNN, CDR2 SYGVQD (reference sequence). CDR3 sequence reads: CASSPIRSPMYGEQFF. The CDR3 nucleotides are TGCGCCAGCAGTCCCATCAGGTCCCCTATGTATGGTGAGCAGTTCTTC.